By proportion, the clone carrying this T cell receptor (beta chain) is medium-sized. What it binds is unknown. V lost 1 base and J 1 base, leaving 18 bases between the germline ends. Per germline, CDR1 SEHNR and CDR2 FQNEAQ (reference sequence). This CDR3 is 18 amino acids long. These data originate in a study of spatial heterogeneity in lung cancer. Study in general: The study consistently detected more beta-chain than alpha-chain sequences. Matched bulk RNA-seq yielded a T cell module score, and TCR transcript counts in tumor regions correlated strongly with that score.

Time point defined: sample taken at primary tumor resection. The authors sequenced whole RNA from tumor, nontumor lung or frozen PBMC without sorting. Findings and limits, study-wide: For expanded intratumoral alpha and beta TCRs, counts tracked tumor mutation counts. As ubiquitous and regional nonsynonymous mutations varied, counts of ubiquitous and regional expanded TCRs tracked them, respectively.

Each CDR3 protein is one row after TCRdb ran MiXCR on the 5' RACE reads. The sample yields a few thousand distinct CDR3 sequences, 5% to 7% seen once. The TCR was taken from a female donor with early-stage non-small cell lung cancer. The gene calls are TRBV7-9 and TRBJ2-3; D remains ambiguous. The sample consisted of lung tumor tissue, taken at surgery. CDR3 sequence (DNA): TGTGCCAGCAGCTTAGGCCAAGCTTGGGCCTCCGGCACAGATACGCAGTATTTT. Its translation: CASSLGQAWASGTDTQYF.